Reported below is one T cell receptor beta chain. Specified treatment: randomized to nivolumab then ipilimumab (arm A) or the reverse (arm B). Live CD3+CD8+ CD19− CD56− cells were sorted from PBMCs. These data come from a study of sequential checkpoint blockade in melanoma. The CDR3 totals 14 residues. Germline V gene sequence: CDR1 MNHEY, CDR2 SMNVEV (reference sequence). Trimming left V 3 bases short and J 4 bases short, with 12 bases between. Here immunoSEQ multiplex PCR was the method, and the copy in TCRdb shows in-frame clones only, minus some. The data show around 10,000 clones, about 80% seen once.

This chain uses TRBV27 with TRBJ1-1; a weak D match, TRBD1 (5 bases). The clonotype originates from a human donor with melanoma. Sequencing used CD8+ T cells sorted from blood (inferred from file names), obtained from a patient given nivolumab and ipilimumab in sequence. The CDR3 sequence is CASSFAGFGTEAFF. CDR3 coding DNA: TGTGCCAGCAGTTTTGCAGGGTTCGGCACTGAAGCTTTCTTT.